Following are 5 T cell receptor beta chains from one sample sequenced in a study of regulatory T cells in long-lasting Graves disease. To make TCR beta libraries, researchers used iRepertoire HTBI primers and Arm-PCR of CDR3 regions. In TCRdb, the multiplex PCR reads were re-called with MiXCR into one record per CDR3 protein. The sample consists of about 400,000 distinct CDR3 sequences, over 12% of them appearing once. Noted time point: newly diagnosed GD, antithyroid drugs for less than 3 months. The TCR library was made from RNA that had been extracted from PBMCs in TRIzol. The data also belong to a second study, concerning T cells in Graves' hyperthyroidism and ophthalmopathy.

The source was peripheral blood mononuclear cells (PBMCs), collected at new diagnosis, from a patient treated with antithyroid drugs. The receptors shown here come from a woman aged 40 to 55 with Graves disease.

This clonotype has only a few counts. Here the CDR3 DNA reads TGCGCCAGCAGCCGAAAGATTGCGGCGGGAGGGCCGGAGGGCACAGATACGCAGTATTTT. Translated, it gives CASSRKIAAGGPEGTDTQYF. The gene calls are TRBV4-1 and TRBJ2-3, with 9 bases matching TRBD2. The CDR3 runs 20 residues. V lost 4 bases to trimming and J lost 1 base; unmatched junction nucleotides: 18. In germline, CDR1 is MGHRA, CDR2 YSYEKL.

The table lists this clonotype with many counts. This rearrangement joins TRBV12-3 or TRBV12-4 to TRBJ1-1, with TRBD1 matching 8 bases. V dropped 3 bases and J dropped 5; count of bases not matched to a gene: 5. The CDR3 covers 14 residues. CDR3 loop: CASSLARGLTEAFF. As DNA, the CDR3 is TGTGCCAGCAGTTTGGCCAGGGGGCTGACTGAAGCTTTCTTT.

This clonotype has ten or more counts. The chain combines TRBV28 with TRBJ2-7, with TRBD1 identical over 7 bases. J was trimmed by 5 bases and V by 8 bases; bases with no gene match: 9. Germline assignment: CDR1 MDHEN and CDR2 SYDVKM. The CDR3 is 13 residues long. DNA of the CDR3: TGTGCCAGCTTGACAGGGCCTGGGGACGAGCAGTACTTC. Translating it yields CASLTGPGDEQYF.

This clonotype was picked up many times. In DNA, the CDR3 is TGTGCCAGCAGGCCCGGGTGGGGGTCCTACGAGCAGTACTTC. It specifies CASRPGWGSYEQYF. The chain recombines TRBV27 with TRBJ2-7, with D perhaps assigned TRBD1 or TRBD2 (5 bases each). The germline V gene has CDR1 MNHEY and CDR2 SMNVEV (reference sequence). The V end was cut by 6 bases, the J end by 1 base, with 13 bases between. CDR3 length: 14 residues.

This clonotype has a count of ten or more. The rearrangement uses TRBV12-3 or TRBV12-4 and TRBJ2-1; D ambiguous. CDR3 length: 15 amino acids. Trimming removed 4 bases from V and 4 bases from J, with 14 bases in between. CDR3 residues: CASSSLEAPYNEQFF. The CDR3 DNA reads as TGTGCCAGCAGTTCCCTGGAAGCCCCATACAATGAGCAGTTCTTC.